One and the same sample provided the 9 T cell receptor beta chains below, sequenced in a study of T-cell memory formation after mild COVID-19. TCRdb re-analysed the 5' RACE reads in MiXCR, keeping a single row per CDR3 protein. The sample consists of 470,000 or so distinct CDR3 sequences, roughly 18% of them appearing once. Sequences were obtained from PBMCs or a T cell subset sorted from them (not recorded which). Receptors originate from a man in his late teens or twenties who had mild COVID-19 (a few samples of this study predate the infection). Cell type and time point are not known.

On this clonotype: A read error may be the cause here, since a much bigger clone is one base away. The chain joins TRBV9 to TRBJ2-5, with D maybe TRBD2 (6 bases). The CDR3 consists of 16 residues. The V end was cut by 1 base, the J end by 1 base, with 14 bases between. Germline V gene sequence: CDR1 SGDLS, CDR2 YYNGEE. CDR3 in DNA: TGTGCCAGCAGCGTATGGGAGGTGGGTTCCCAAGAGACCCAGTACTTC. Protein: CASSVWEVGSQETQYF.

This clonotype was counted a few times. This sequence joins TRBV12-3 or TRBV12-4 and TRBJ1-3; D uncertain. The CDR3 spans 14 residues. V was shortened by 3 bases and J by 1 base, with 7 bases between the two germline ends. CDR3 loop: CASSFAASGNTIYF. DNA for the CDR3: TGTGCCAGCAGTTTTGCAGCATCTGGAAACACCATATATTTT.

This chain joins TRBV11-2 and TRBJ2-7; D call uncertain. The CDR3 is made up of 15 amino acids. Per the germline V gene, CDR1 is SGHAT and CDR2 is FQNNGV. V lost 5 bases and J 5 bases, leaving 19 bases between the germline ends. The DNA of the CDR3 is TGTGCCAGCAGCCCAAATGTTCCGATCCGTCACGAGCAGTACTTC. Encoded protein: CASSPNVPIRHEQYF.

This clonotype was counted a few times. CDR3 in amino acids: CAIMGSPGELFF. In nucleotides, the CDR3 is TGTGCCATCATGGGAAGTCCCGGGGAGCTGTTTTTT. The chain recombines TRBV3-1 with TRBJ2-2; D is unresolved. The CDR3 is made up of 12 amino acids. Trimming stripped 10 bases from V and 6 bases from J, with 12 bases between. The V gene's germline CDR1 is LGHDT and CDR2 YNNKEL (reference sequence).

This rearrangement joins TRBV29-1 to TRBJ1-5; TRBD1 matches at 7 bases. The CDR3 has 13 residues. Germline V gene sequence: CDR1 SQVTM, CDR2 ANQGSEA. V trimming: 4 bases; J trimming: 4 bases; junction bases outside the gene matches: 4. The CDR3 here is CSVGDSENQPQHF. Here the CDR3 DNA reads TGCAGCGTTGGGGACAGCGAAAATCAGCCCCAGCATTTT.

This clonotype showed up many times. The chain links TRBV6-6 to TRBJ1-2; D gene unclear. In germline, CDR1 is MNHNY, CDR2 SVGAGI (reference sequence). Deletions cut 2 bases from V and 10 bases from J, with 5 bases between. This CDR3 region has 10 residues. The CDR3 DNA reads as TGTGCCAGCAGTTACGTGGACTACACCTTC. Its protein is CASSYVDYTF.

This clonotype was counted between two and nine times. The chain is built from TRBV5-6 and TRBJ2-7, with D perhaps matching TRBD1 (7 bases). This CDR3 region has 13 residues. The V and J ends lost 2 bases and 2 bases respectively, with 8 bases between them. Germline V gene data show CDR1 as SGHDT and CDR2 as YYEEEE. The CDR3 nucleotides read TGTGCCAGCAGCTTCAGGGGGGCCTACGAGCAGTACGTC. It yields the protein CASSFRGAYEQYV.

The chain couples TRBV6-2 or TRBV6-3 to TRBJ1-1, with a weak D call TRBD1 (6 bases). With 5 bases removed from V and 8 bases from J, the gap between germline ends came to 15 bases. The CDR3 extends over 13 amino acids. In germline, CDR1 is MNHEY, CDR2 SVGEGT. CDR3 loop: CASSLPPGEEAFF. The CDR3, as DNA: TGTGCCAGCAGTCTACCACCAGGGGAAGAAGCTTTCTTT.

This clonotype was observed once. The genes are TRBV12-3 or TRBV12-4 and TRBJ1-5; tentatively, D is TRBD1 (6 bases). The V gene lost 4 bases and the J gene lost 4 bases, with 14 bases spanning the gap. The CDR3 spans 15 residues. This chain's CDR3 is CASSSSWQGNQPQHF. The DNA for the CDR3 is TGTGCCAGCAGTTCCTCCTGGCAGGGGAATCAGCCCCAGCATTTT.